The entry below gives a single TCR beta chain sequence along with its context. Its antigen is unidentified. The entry originates in a study of post-analysis software for immune sequencing data. Presence of unique molecular identifiers characterized the TCR beta cDNA libraries. The authors obtained 400,000 to 600,000 cDNA molecules from around 0.96 to 9.9 million T cells. TCRdb re-called the PCR reads through MiXCR, storing one row per CDR3 protein. The sample holds 450,000 to 650,000 distinct CDR3 sequences, 44% seen once. Overall study results and limits: Samples from one preparation batch, clustered by F measure, grouped strongly together. Controls showed significantly higher normalized Chao1 diversity than did multiple sclerosis patients.

The sequence came from a girl under 18 with multiple sclerosis. Sequencing was done on a sample of blood.

The CDR3 reads CASSRTSGAREQYF. CDR3 coding DNA: TGTGCCAGCAGTCGGACTAGCGGGGCCCGCGAGCAGTACTTC. The chain uses TRBV6-5 and TRBJ2-7; 12 bases align to TRBD2. Per the germline V gene, CDR1 is MNHEY and CDR2 is SVGAGI. The CDR3 runs to 14 residues. The V and J ends lost 5 bases and 6 bases, in that order; junction bases with no gene match: 5.